This T cell receptor (delta chain) appears in the sequencing data of a study of γδ T cells in repeated Plasmodium falciparum infection. Study-level background: Donors had four controlled P. falciparum NF54 infections over roughly 620 days.

TCRdb reran clone calling via CATT on the multiplex PCR reads. The sample has some 100,000 delta-chain clones; more than 1.4% are singletons. This CDR3 has 15 residues. Germline-derived CDR1 and CDR2 are GEAIGNYY and EKD. The V gene lost 3 bases and the J gene lost 0 bases, with 13 bases spanning the gap. The sample holds a few counts of this clone. The amino acid sequence in TCRdb belongs to a much larger clone and departs from this DNA's translation at residue 8, likely a sequencing read error; the sequence shown is translated from the DNA. Bulk repertoires came from Vgamma9/Vdelta2+ or Vdelta2-negative gammadelta T cells flow-sorted from PBMC.

The sequence was obtained from a pool of human donors (malaria-infected and uninfected, not separated). The sequenced material came from gamma-delta T cells from blood. The V call is TRDV2, the J call TRDJ1; tentative D call: TRDD3 (6 bases). CDR3: CACDAWGRDTDKLIF. The CDR3 nucleotides are TGTGCCTGTGACGCCTGGGGACGGGACACCGATAAACTCATCTTT.